This T cell receptor beta chain is drawn from a study of CD8 T cells in ankylosing spondylitis. Regarding the study as a whole: Matched ankylosing spondylitis synovial fluid reportedly contained a significantly enriched population of disease-linked clones. A motif in TCR beta, a set of about 8 highly homologous variants, appeared characteristic of ankylosing spondylitis blood.

Researchers built TCR beta libraries using quantitative 5'-RACE with molecular barcodes. One entry per CDR3 protein results from TCRdb running MiXCR on the 5' RACE reads. Of roughly 470,000 distinct CDR3 sequences listed, 25% to 30% are singletons. V lost 4 bases and J lost 5; bases outside the gene matches: 5. The CDR3 spans 14 residues. Germline assignment: CDR1 SGHRS and CDR2 YFSETQ. In this sample, this clonotype turned up many times. Antigen unknown. The clonotype was recovered from a male donor with ankylosing spondylitis. Material for sequencing was blood, either unsorted or a sorted T cell fraction (not recorded which). J is TRBJ2-2 and V is TRBV5-1, with TRBD2 identical over 7 bases. The CDR3 reads CASSGRGETGELFF. The CDR3 region has the DNA TGCGCCAGCAGCGGACGGGGGGAGACCGGGGAGCTGTTTTTT.